This TCR beta chain derives from a study of T-cell memory formation after mild COVID-19. MiXCR, applied by TCRdb to the 5' RACE reads, yields one record per CDR3 protein. This table holds 150,000 to 200,000 distinct CDR3 sequences, roughly 15% found once. This clonotype has only a few counts. This CDR3 contains 14 residues. The V end lost 5 bases, the J end lost 4 bases, and 14 bases lay between the germline ends. Germline CDR1 and CDR2: LNHNV and YYDKDF (reference sequence). What was sequenced was PBMCs or a T cell subset sorted from them (not recorded which). The chain recombines TRBV15 with TRBJ1-2, with D perhaps matching TRBD1 (6 bases). This TCR derives from an adult woman who had mild COVID-19 (a few samples of this study predate the infection). Cell type and time point are not known. CDR3 DNA sequence: TGTGCCACCAGCCTAAGCCGGGACACCTATGGCTACACCTTC. It encodes CATSLSRDTYGYTF.